The source of this TCR beta chain is a study of Ad26.COV2.S vaccination and SARS-CoV-2 variants. Overall study: Vaccine-arm donor from the placebo-controlled COV1001 Ad26.COV2.S trial.

The assay was immunoSEQ multiplex PCR, and TCRdb's table has in-frame clones only and misses some. The repertoire holds hundreds of thousands of clones, with around 87% as singletons. This clone was counted once. Its cognate antigen is unknown. The sample contains more than one DNA sequence encoding this CDR3. Overall study results and limits: It is possible that the TCR breadth and depth analyses underestimated the total T cell responses.

The treatment is: 19 received Ad26.COV2.S at low or high dose, single or two shots; about 5 received placebo; per-sample allocation not given. Sampling was performed 63 days after the first vaccine or placebo injection. Wuhan-strain spike was delivered by a replication-incompetent Ad26 vector. This CDR3 is built from 14 residues. CDR1 is SGHRS, CDR2 YFSETQ, per germline. Trimming cost V 0 bases and J 3 bases, with 9 bases left between them. This clonotype was obtained from a person aged 18-60 years who received the Ad26.COV2.S COVID-19 vaccine or a placebo. V usage is TRBV5-1 and J usage is TRBJ1-1; D might be TRBD1 (5 bases). The sequences come from peripheral blood, collected in a trial of Ad26.COV2.S vaccine versus placebo. The CDR3 nucleotides read TGCGCCAGCAGCTTGGGACGGGGGGACACTGAAGCTTTCTTT. Protein product: CASSLGRGDTEAFF.